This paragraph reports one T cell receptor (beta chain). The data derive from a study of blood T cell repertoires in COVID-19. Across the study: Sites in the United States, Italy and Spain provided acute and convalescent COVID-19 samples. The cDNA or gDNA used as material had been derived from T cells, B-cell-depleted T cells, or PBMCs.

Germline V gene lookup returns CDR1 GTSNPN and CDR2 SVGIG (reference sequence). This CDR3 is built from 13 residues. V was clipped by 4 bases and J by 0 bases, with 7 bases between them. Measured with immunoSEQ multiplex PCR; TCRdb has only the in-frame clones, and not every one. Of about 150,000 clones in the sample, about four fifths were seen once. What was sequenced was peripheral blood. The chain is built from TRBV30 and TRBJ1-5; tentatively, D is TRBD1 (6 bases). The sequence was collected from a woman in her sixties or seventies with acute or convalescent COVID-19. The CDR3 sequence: CAWNRDSNQPQHF. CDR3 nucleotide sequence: TGTGCCTGGAACAGGGATAGCAATCAGCCCCAGCATTTT.